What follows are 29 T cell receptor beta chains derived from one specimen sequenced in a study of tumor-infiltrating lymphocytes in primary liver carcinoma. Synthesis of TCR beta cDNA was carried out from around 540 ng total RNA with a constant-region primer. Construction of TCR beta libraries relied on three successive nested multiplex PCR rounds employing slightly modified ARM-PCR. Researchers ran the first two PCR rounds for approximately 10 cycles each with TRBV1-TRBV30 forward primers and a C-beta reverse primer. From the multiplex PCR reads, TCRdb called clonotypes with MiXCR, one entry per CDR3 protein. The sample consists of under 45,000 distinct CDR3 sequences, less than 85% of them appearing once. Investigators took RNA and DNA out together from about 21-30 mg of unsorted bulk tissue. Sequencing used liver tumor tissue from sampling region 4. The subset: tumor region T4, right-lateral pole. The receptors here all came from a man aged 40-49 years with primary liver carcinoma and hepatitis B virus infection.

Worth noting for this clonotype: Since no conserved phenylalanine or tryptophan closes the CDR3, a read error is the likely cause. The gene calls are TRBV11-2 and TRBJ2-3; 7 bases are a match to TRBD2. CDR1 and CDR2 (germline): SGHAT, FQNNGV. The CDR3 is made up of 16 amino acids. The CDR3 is CASSRETGRVGYTQYS. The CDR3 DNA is TGTGCCAGCAGCCGGGAAACTGGGAGGGTCGGATATACTCAGTATTCT.

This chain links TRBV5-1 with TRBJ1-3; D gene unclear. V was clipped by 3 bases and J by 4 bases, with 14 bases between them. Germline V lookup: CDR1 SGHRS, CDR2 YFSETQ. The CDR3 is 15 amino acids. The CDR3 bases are TGCGCCAGCAGCTCGCCGGCAGCCATCGGAAACACCATATATTTT. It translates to CASSSPAAIGNTIYF.

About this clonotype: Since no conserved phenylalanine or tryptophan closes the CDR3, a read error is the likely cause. The CDR3 DNA reads as TGTGCCAACAGTTTATACAGGGCCCAACTCAATCAGCCCCAGCATTCT. Residues: CANSLYRAQLNQPQHS. V gene TRBV28 combines with J gene TRBJ1-5, with a possible D match to TRBD1 (6 bases). CDR1 and CDR2 (germline): MDHEN, SYDVKM. The CDR3 sequence is 16 residues long.

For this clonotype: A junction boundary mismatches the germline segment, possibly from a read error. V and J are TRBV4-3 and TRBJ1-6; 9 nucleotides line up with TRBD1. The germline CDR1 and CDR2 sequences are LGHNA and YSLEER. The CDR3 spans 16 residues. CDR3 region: CATSSWDRARNSPPHF. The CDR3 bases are TGCGCCACCAGCTCCTGGGACAGGGCAAGGAATTCACCCCCCCACTTT.

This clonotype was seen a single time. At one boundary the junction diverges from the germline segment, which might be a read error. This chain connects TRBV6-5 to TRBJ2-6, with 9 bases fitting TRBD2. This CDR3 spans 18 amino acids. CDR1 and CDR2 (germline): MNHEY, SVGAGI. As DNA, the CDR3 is TGTGCAAGCAGTTACAATCATAGCGGGAGTACCGGGGCCAACGTCCTGACTTTC. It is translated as CASSYNHSGSTGANVLTF.

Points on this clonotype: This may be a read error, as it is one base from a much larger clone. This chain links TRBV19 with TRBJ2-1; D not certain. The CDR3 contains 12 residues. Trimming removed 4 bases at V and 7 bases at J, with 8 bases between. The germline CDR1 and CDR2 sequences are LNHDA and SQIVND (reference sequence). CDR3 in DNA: TGTGCCAGTAGTACTCGGTTTAATGAGCAGTTCTTC. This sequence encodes CASSTRFNEQFF.

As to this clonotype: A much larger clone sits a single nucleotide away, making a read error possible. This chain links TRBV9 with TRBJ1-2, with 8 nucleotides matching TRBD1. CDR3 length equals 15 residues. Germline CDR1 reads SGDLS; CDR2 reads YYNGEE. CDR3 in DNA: TGTGTCAGCAGCGTCGATGGGACAGGCCCCTATGGCTACACCTTC. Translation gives CVSSVDGTGPYGYTF.

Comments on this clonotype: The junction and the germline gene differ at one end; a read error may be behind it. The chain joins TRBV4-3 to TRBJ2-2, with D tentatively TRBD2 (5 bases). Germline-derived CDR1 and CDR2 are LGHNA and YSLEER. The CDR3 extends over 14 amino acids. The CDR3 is CACSRVEGTGELFF. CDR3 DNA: TGCGCCTGCAGCCGAGTAGAGGGCACCGGGGAGCTGTTTTTT.

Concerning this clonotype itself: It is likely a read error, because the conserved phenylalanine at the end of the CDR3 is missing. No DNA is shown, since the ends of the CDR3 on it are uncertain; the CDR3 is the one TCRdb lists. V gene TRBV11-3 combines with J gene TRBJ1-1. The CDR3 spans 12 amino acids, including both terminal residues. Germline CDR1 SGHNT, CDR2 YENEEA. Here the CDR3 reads CASNLDHTESFL.

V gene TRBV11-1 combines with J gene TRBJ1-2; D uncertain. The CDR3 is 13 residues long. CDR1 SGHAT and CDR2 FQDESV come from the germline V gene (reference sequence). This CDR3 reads CAGSLIHNYGYTF. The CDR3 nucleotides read TGTGCAGGCAGCTTGATCCATAACTATGGCTACACCTTC.

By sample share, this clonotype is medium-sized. The CDR3 sequence: CASSESTGTGKETQYF. The CDR3 bases are TGCGCCAGCAGTGAGTCGACGGGGACAGGGAAAGAGACCCAGTACTTC. The V and J genes are TRBV10-1 and TRBJ2-5, with 9 bases that match TRBD1. V shed 0 bases and J 3 bases; nucleotides not matched to a gene: 5. This CDR3 contains 16 residues. Germline V gene data show CDR1 as WNHNN and CDR2 as SYGVQD (reference sequence).

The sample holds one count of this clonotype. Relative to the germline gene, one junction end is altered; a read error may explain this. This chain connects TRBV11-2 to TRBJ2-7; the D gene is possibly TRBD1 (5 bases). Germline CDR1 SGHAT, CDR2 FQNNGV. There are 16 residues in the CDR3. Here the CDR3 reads CDSSLAWGPIDYEQYF. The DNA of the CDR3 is TGTGACAGCAGCTTAGCATGGGGCCCCATTGACTACGAGCAGTACTTC.

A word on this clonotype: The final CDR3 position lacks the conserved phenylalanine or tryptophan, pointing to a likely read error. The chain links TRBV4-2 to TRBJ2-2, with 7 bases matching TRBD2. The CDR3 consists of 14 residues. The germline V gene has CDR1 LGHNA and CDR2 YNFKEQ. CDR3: CACSQDQVGGVLFY. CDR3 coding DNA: TGTGCCTGCAGCCAAGATCAGGTGGGAGGGGTGCTGTTTTAT.

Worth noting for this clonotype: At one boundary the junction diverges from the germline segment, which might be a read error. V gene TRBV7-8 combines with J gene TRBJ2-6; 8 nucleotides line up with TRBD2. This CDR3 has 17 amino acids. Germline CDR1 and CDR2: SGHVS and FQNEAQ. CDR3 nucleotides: TGTGCTAGCAGCTTAGACGGGAGGGGGGCTGGGGCCAACGTCCTGCCTTTC. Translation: CASSLDGRGAGANVLPF.

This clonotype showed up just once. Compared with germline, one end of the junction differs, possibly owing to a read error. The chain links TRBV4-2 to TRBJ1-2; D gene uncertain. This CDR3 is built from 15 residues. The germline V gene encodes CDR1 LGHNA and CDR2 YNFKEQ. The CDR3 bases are TGTGCCAGCAGTCAAGACGCCAGGAGCCCCTATGACTACACCTTC. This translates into CASSQDARSPYDYTF.

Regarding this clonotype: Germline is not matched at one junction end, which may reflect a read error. This CDR3 is CAWSAGLTGVSEQYF. The CDR3 nucleotides read TGCGCCTGGAGTGCAGGACTAACGGGAGTTTCTGAGCAGTACTTC. V usage is TRBV30 and J usage is TRBJ2-7, with a possible D match to TRBD2 (6 bases). Germline CDR1 reads GTSNPN; CDR2 reads SVGIG (reference sequence). The CDR3 loop spans 15 amino acids. Looking up the rest from reference TRBV30 and TRBJ2-7 gives the full variable domain: SQTIHQWPATLVQPVGSPLSLECTVEGTSNPNLYWYRQAAGRGLQLLFYSVGIGQISSEVPQNLSASRPQDRQFILSSKKLLLSDSGFYLCAWSAGLTGVSEQYFGPGTRLTVT.

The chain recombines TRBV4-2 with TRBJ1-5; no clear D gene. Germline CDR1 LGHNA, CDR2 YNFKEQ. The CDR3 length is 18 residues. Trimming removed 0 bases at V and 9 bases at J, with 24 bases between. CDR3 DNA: TGTGCCAGCAGCCAAGATAGAATTGGCGGGAGCTCCAGGCGGCCCCAGCATTTT. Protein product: CASSQDRIGGSSRRPQHF.

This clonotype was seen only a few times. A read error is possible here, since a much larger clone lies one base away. The CDR3 region has the DNA TGTGTCAGTCTCCCGGGACACCGAGGGGGTGAAGCTTTCTTT. It codes for CVSLPGHRGGEAFF. The V call is TRBV19, the J call TRBJ1-1; a weak D match, TRBD1 (6 bases). Germline CDR1 reads LNHDA; CDR2 reads SQIVND (reference sequence). There are 14 residues in the CDR3.

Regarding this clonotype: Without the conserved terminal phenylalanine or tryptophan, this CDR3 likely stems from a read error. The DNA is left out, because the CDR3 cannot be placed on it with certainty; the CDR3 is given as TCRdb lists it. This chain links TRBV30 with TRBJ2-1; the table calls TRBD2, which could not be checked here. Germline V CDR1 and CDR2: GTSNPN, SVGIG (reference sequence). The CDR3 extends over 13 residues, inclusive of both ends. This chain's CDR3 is CAWSPSGNDEQFL.

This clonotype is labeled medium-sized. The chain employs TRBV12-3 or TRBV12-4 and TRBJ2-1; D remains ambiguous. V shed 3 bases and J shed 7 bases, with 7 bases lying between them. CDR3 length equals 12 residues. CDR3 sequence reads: CASSFLGNEQFF. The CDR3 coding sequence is TGTGCCAGCAGTTTCCTGGGGAATGAGCAGTTCTTC.

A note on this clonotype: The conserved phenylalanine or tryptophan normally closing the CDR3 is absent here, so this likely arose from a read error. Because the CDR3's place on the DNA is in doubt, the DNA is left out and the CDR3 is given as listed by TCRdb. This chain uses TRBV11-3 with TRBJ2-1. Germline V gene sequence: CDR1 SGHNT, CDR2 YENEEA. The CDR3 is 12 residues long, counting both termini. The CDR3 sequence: CASSLNANERFL.

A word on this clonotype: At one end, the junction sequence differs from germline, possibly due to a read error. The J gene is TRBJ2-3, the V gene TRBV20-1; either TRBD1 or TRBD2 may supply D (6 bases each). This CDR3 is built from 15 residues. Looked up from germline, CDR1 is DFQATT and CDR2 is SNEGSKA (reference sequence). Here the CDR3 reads CSSRGGAGLTDTQYF. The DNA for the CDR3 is TGCAGTTCTAGAGGGGGAGCGGGTCTCACAGATACGCAGTATTTT.

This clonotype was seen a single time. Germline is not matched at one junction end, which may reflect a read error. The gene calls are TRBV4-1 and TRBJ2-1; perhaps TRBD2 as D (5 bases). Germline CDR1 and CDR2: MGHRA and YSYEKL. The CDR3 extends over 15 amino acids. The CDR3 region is CASNLIPGYGNELFF. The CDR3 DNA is TGCGCCAGTAACCTTATCCCGGGGTATGGCAATGAGCTGTTCTTC.

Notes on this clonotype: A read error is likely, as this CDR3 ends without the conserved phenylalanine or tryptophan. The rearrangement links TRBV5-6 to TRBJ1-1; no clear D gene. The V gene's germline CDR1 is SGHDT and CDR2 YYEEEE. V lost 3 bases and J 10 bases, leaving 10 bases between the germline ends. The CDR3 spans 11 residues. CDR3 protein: CASSYDGRAFS. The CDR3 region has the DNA TGTGCCAGCAGCTATGACGGACGAGCTTTCTCT.

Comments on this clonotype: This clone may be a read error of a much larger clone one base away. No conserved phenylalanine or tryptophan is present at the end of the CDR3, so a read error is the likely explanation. The CDR3 sequence: CVSSLTSGSSYEQYL. The CDR3 DNA reads TGTGTCAGCAGCCTGACTAGCGGAAGCTCCTACGAGCAGTACCTC. This chain uses TRBV28 with TRBJ2-7, with 9 bases fitting TRBD2. Germline V gene lookup returns CDR1 MDHEN and CDR2 SYDVKM. CDR3 length equals 15 residues.

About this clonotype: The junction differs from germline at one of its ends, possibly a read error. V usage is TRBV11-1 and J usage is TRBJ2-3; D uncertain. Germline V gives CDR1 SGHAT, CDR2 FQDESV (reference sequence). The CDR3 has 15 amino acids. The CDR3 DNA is TGTGCCAGCAGTTTGCTGAAGGAGAGCACAGATATGCAGTATTTT. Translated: CASSLLKESTDMQYF.

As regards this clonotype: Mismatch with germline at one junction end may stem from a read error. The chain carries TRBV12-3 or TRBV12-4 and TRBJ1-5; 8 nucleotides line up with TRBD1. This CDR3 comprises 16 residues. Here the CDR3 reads CTSNTAPGQDNHPQHF. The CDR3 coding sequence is TGTACCAGCAATACAGCTCCGGGACAGGACAATCACCCCCAGCATTTT.

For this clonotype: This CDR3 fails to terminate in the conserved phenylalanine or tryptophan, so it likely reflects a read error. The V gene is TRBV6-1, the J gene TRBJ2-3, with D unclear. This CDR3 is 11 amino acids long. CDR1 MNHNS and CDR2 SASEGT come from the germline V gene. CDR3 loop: CAGSQTDTQYS. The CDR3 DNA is TGTGCCGGCAGCCAGACAGATACGCAGTATTCT.

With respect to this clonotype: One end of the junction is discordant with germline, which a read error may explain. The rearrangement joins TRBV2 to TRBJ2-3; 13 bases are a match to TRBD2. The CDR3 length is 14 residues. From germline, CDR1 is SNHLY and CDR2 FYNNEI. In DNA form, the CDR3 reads TGTACCAGCAGTGGACTAGCGGGAGCAGATACGCTGTATTTT. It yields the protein CTSSGLAGADTLYF. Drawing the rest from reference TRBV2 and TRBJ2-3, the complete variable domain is EPEVTQTPSHQVTQMGQEVILRCVPISNHLYFYWYRQILGQKVEFLVSFYNNEISEKSEIFDDQFSVERPDGSNFTLKIRSTKLEDSAMYFCTSSGLAGADTLYFGPGTRLTVL.